This T cell receptor (beta chain) stems from a study of identical twins. General study results and limits: The study drew conclusions from cross-sectional statistical analysis, not from following the same donors.

A template switching step contributed a universal primer site, while unique molecular identifiers were present in the cDNA. TCRdb re-derived calls from the 5' RACE reads in MiXCR, one entry per CDR3 protein. The sample has about 660,000 distinct CDR3 sequences, 8.5% to 9.5% seen once; the top ten hold approximately 0.96%. About this clonotype: The antigen remains unidentified.

The CDR3 runs to 13 residues. Germline V lookup: CDR1 MNHEY, CDR2 SMNVEV (reference sequence). V lost 1 base, J lost 6 bases, and 8 bases lay in between. In addition, the sample was reused for a study of yellow fever vaccine responses in identical twins. As reported in that work: Reported findings indicate that twins' vaccine T cell responses seemed partially convergent, partially personalized.

This TCR derives from a woman aged 18-29 years in good health. The sample taken for sequencing was PBMCs. The gene calls are TRBV27 and TRBJ2-3; no reliable D call. The CDR3 DNA follows: TGTGCCAGCAGTTTATTTGTTATGGATACGCAGTATTTT. It codes for CASSLFVMDTQYF.